This T cell receptor (beta chain) was identified during a study of blood T cell repertoires in COVID-19. Study-level background: PBMCs, B-cell-depleted T cells, or T cells were the source of the cDNA or gDNA that made up the material.

Per the germline V gene, CDR1 is MDHEN and CDR2 is SYDVKM. The CDR3 contains 14 residues. Losses at the gene ends were 7 bases for V and 4 bases for J; bases not matched to a gene: 6. Clones were read by immunoSEQ multiplex PCR, and TCRdb kept only the in-frame ones, dropping some. This sample has about 23,000 clones; about nine tenths occur once, and the top ten carry about 20%. The sample consisted of peripheral blood. The chain combines TRBV28 with TRBJ1-5, with 8 bases matching TRBD1. This TCR derives from a man in his 70s in a cohort sampled during active COVID-19. Here the CDR3 DNA reads TGTGCCAGCAAAACAGGGGGAACTAATCAGCCCCAGCATTTT. Its translation: CASKTGGTNQPQHF. The variable domain in full, with the rest retrieved from reference TRBV28 and TRBJ1-5, is DVKVTQSSRYLVKRTGEKVFLECVQDMDHENMFWYRQDPGLGLRLIYFSYDVKMKEKGDIPEGYSVSREKKERFSLILESASTNQTSMYLCASKTGGTNQPQHFGDGTRLSIL.